This T cell receptor beta chain came from a study of blood T cell repertoires in COVID-19. Clones were read by immunoSEQ multiplex PCR, and TCRdb kept only the in-frame ones, dropping some. This table has 450,000 to 500,000 clones, 80% to 90% appearing once. Trimming at V came to 9 bases and at J to 4 bases, leaving 15 bases not matched to a gene. The CDR3 is 15 residues long. Germline CDR1 and CDR2: MNHNY and SVGAGI (reference sequence). The chain joins TRBV6-6 to TRBJ2-7; 7 bases are a match to TRBD1. This receptor was taken from a human donor in a cohort sampled during active COVID-19. The material sequenced was peripheral blood. The CDR3: CASHTDGPGGYEQYF. The CDR3 coding sequence is TGTGCCAGTCACACCGACGGCCCAGGGGGATACGAGCAGTACTTC.